One sample yielded the 8 T cell receptor beta chains listed below, sequenced in a study of blood T cell repertoires in COVID-19. Some clones are missing from TCRdb's copy, which holds only in-frame ones; the method was immunoSEQ multiplex PCR. Of about 140,000 clones in the sample, around nine tenths were seen once. Sequencing was performed on peripheral blood. These TCRs come from a woman aged 40 to 50 with acute or convalescent COVID-19.

The chain couples TRBV27 to TRBJ1-1; TRBD1 is a possible D gene (6 bases). V was trimmed by 2 bases and J by 4 bases, leaving 11 bases between them. The CDR3 has 14 residues. Germline V CDR1 and CDR2: MNHEY, SMNVEV (reference sequence). CDR3 sequence (DNA): TGTGCCAGCAGTTTAAGGGGGTGGATCACTGAAGCTTTCTTT. Its protein is CASSLRGWITEAFF.

The rearrangement links TRBV4-3 to TRBJ2-7, with 10 positions matching TRBD2. V lost 3 bases to trimming and J lost 0 bases; unmatched junction nucleotides: 8. This CDR3 is built from 17 residues. Germline CDR1 LGHNA, CDR2 YSLEER. CDR3 residues: CASSQELSGGYSYEQYF. Written as DNA, the CDR3 is TGCGCCAGCAGCCAGGAGCTTAGCGGGGGGTACTCCTACGAGCAGTACTTC.

V gene TRBV29-1 combines with J gene TRBJ2-7; 8 nucleotides match TRBD2. The germline V gene encodes CDR1 SQVTM and CDR2 ANQGSEA. This CDR3 has 16 amino acids. Trimming cost V 6 bases and J 7 bases; bases outside gene matches: 20. The CDR3 protein is CSVSPQGIGGAREQYF. The DNA for the CDR3 is TGCAGCGTCTCACCCCAGGGGATCGGGGGGGCTAGGGAGCAGTACTTC.

This clone was seen a few times. The J gene is TRBJ2-7, the V gene TRBV19; D perhaps matches TRBD1 (5 bases). The V gene lost 4 bases and the J gene lost 0 bases, with 19 bases spanning the gap. Germline loops: CDR1 LNHDA, CDR2 SQIVND (reference sequence). This CDR3 contains 17 residues. CDR3 region: CASSKVGASLSSYEQYF. CDR3 in DNA: TGTGCCAGTAGTAAGGTAGGGGCCTCCTTGAGCTCCTACGAGCAGTACTTC.

This chain uses TRBV10-3 with TRBJ2-5, with 8 bases matching TRBD1. Per germline, CDR1 ENHRY and CDR2 SYGVKD. The length of the CDR3 is 14 residues. Unmatched junction bases numbered 2, after V lost 0 bases and J lost 5 bases. CDR3 DNA: TGTGCCATCAGTGAGTCGACAGGGGAGGAGACCCAGTACTTC. The encoded protein is CAISESTGEETQYF.

By its share, this clone is medium-sized (0.01 to 0.1%). Other nucleotide sequences in the sample specify the same CDR3. Here the CDR3 DNA reads TGTGCCAGCAGCGTATGGGGAGGCAATCAGCCCCAGCATTTT. Its translation is CASSVWGGNQPQHF. V and J are TRBV9 and TRBJ1-5; D unclear. Deletions cut 1 base from V and 2 bases from J, with 7 bases between. Germline CDR1 reads SGDLS; CDR2 reads YYNGEE. This CDR3 is built from 14 residues.

The chain carries TRBV7-2 and TRBJ1-2; 7 bases agree with TRBD1. The germline CDR1 and CDR2 sequences are SGHTA and FQGNSA. The CDR3 consists of 13 residues. V was pared by 4 bases and J by 7 bases, with 6 bases of the junction left unmatched. CDR3 residues: CASSSGQAAGYTF. In DNA, the CDR3 is TGTGCCAGCAGCTCCGGACAGGCGGCTGGCTACACCTTC.

The table lists this clone with a count of one. The V call is TRBV27, the J call TRBJ2-2, with TRBD2 identical over 14 bases. CDR1 is MNHEY and CDR2 is SMNVEV in the germline V gene (reference sequence). Trimming removed 4 bases from V and 5 bases from J; junction bases left unmatched: 0. The CDR3 spans 15 residues. Written as DNA, the CDR3 is TGTGCCAGCAGTTGGACTAGCGGGGGGACCGGGGAGCTGTTTTTT. Its translation is CASSWTSGGTGELFF.